Listed below are T cell receptor beta chains from one sample, sequenced in a study of monozygotic twins with inflammatory bowel disease. TCRdb derives one entry per CDR3 protein from the 5' RACE reads, leaving out DNA. This listing includes fewer than 550,000 distinct CDR3 sequences. The sequenced sample was blood. The receptors here all came from a human donor with ulcerative colitis or Crohn's disease, or a healthy co-twin of an affected twin (not recorded which). Both conserved end residues are part of each CDR3. The order of the fields is V gene, J gene, CDR3 protein.

TRBV10-3,TRBJ1-1,CAISEGMHTEAFF
TRBV5-1,TRBJ1-1,CASSLTREDTEAFF
TRBV3-1,TRBJ2-2,CASSAYSGIASSTGELFF
TRBV29-1,TRBJ2-7,CSVGGSYEQYF
TRBV30,TRBJ2-1,CAWSMLGTYNEQFF
TRBV27,TRBJ1-2,CATWGRGNYGYTF
TRBV24-1,TRBJ2-1,CATSDTKGTSYYNEQFF
TRBV5-6,TRBJ1-6,CASSLAFRAGGSYNSPLHF
TRBV20-1,TRBJ2-3,CSAMVGGRYQDTQYF
TRBV25-1,TRBJ2-5,CASVGRPGETQYF
TRBV7-2,TRBJ2-3,CASRQQGGRGVPDTQYF
TRBV7-2,TRBJ1-2,CASSWIVGGASGYTF
TRBV5-1,TRBJ1-1,CASSTQTGMNTEAFF
TRBV27,TRBJ2-3,CASRSGDKATQYF
TRBV19,TRBJ2-7,CASSIGLGNEQYF
TRBV6-5,TRBJ2-7,CASSYPGDGLAGKQYF
TRBV24-1,TRBJ2-1,CATSDSGTGGITYNEQFF
TRBV20-1,TRBJ1-2,CSSTRQGVGYTF
TRBV19,TRBJ2-5,CASSMGTLGLLGTQYF
TRBV19,TRBJ1-5,CASSSTGFNQPQHF
TRBV15,TRBJ2-7,CATSRVVSASSYEQYF
TRBV5-1,TRBJ2-1,CASSSLGQGDNEQFF
TRBV7-9,TRBJ2-2,CASSSAGQANTGELFF
TRBV19,TRBJ2-1,CASSTGDYGEQFF
TRBV7-9,TRBJ2-1,CASSTLNRDYNEQFF
TRBV12-3/TRBV12-4,TRBJ1-2,CASSLWLGGVYGYTF